What follows is one TCR beta chain and its context. This clonotype was seen many times. This clone's antigen is unknown. Base qualities are not recorded, but no much larger clone differs from it by a single base. CDR1 and CDR2, per the germline V gene, are SGHTA and FQGNSA. V drops 4 bases and J drops 4 bases, leaving 14 bases in between. The CDR3 starts with the cysteine, ends with the phenylalanine, and has 15 residues. Only CDR3 DNA is held: 45 bases, read in frame from base 1. TCR beta CDR3 regions were amplified from RNA transcripts. For the first round of RT-PCR on the TCR CDR3, the HTBI primer set was used together with the Qiagen OneStep RT-PCR kit. A second multiplex PCR round built the libraries, followed by size selection and purification. Paired-end sequencing of the libraries was performed with 100 bp reads on an Illumina HiSeq2000. As for how the authors treated the data: SOAPnuke was used to process the raw data, with reads discarded if the reads contained adapters or uncalled bases, had a mean Phred below 15, or lacked an exact constant-primer or identifier match. COPE v1.2.5 was used to merge high-quality paired reads, and clonotypes were defined as unique nucleotide sequences. Clonotypes were aligned to IMGT TRBV, TRBD and TRBJ reference segments using MiTCR v1.1. The analysis was restricted to V-J combinations with a frequency above 0.0001, which together covered over 99% of the repertoires. A TCS score was defined as the ratio between F50 (clonal expansion) and ExV (chaos), using BLOSUM62-based TCRdist between CDR3 peptides within each V-J. Welch's t-statistics and random forest reduced roughly 540 V-J features to around 14, which were used in a naive Bayes classifier (R e1071). Starting from the raw public reads, TCRdb applied fastp trimming at Q25, assembled clones with MiXCR and retained in-frame beta chains. Identical CDR3 proteins give one entry, which carries the most common genes and DNA. TCRdb, rather than the study authors, made the V and J calls. The table for this sample lists 220,000 or so distinct CDR3 sequences; roughly 15% of them were counted only once. The top ten constitute under 35% of the sample.

This record comes from a study of T cells in Graves' hyperthyroidism and ophthalmopathy (dated by TCRdb to about 2019). With regard to the full study: Peripheral blood was collected at initial diagnosis, before any treatment. In several Graves' hyperthyroidism patients, the study also compared T-cell repertoires from thyroid tissue with T-cell repertoires from blood. The approximately 100 discovery patients were randomly split 7:3 into training and test sets. TCR V-J signatures able to tell the groups apart were searched for in a discovery cohort of 90 to 100 patients, of whom roughly 42 had Graves' ophthalmopathy and about 60 had stable Graves' hyperthyroidism. The paper reports TCR Vbeta CDR3 sequencing of over 130 peripheral blood samples: 40 to 45 ophthalmopathy, some 80 hyperthyroidism and approximately 17 progressor patients. After blood sampling, hyperthyroidism patients were treated with methimazole at a starting dose of 30 mg daily, and ophthalmopathy patients were treated with high-dose intravenous methylprednisolone. An independent validation cohort of under 20 hyperthyroidism patients and about 15 patients who later progressed to ophthalmopathy tested prospective prediction of ophthalmopathy. Overall study outcomes, separate from this receptor: Sample size was not statistically predetermined, and blinding of investigators to group allocation was not performed. A 13 V-J signature model separated ophthalmopathy from stable hyperthyroidism, with approximately 87% sensitivity and roughly 81% specificity in cross-validation and 80%/75% in testing. In validation, progression to ophthalmopathy was predicted by the model with 70.59% sensitivity and just over 72% specificity, a median of approximately 6.5 months before onset. Most expanded thyroid clonotypes (frequency above 0.001) were also detected in blood, a finding suggesting that blood repertoires may reflect thyroid immune responses.

Moderately to severely active disease, a Clinical Activity Score of at least 3, a NOSPECS grade of at least 4, and a duration under 3 months were present in ophthalmopathy patients. Any patient with an uncontrolled infection, another autoimmune disease, pregnancy or lactation was excluded. Diagnoses were based on clinical symptoms, serum thyroxine and TRAb, thyroid ultrasound and orbital computed tomography. PBMCs were isolated from 8 to 10 ml of fresh peripheral blood by Ficoll-Paque density gradient centrifugation. Total RNA was extracted using Trizol reagent, and RNA quality was assessed on an Agilent 2100 Bioanalyzer.

The sequence was obtained from a woman aged 18-35 years with Graves' ophthalmopathy. The sample comprised blood. Here the chain combines TRBV7-2 and TRBJ1-3; TRBD1 is a weak D gene call, 6 bases matching. The CDR3 loop reads CASSSPGHRGNTIYF. At the DNA level, the sequence is TGTGCCAGCAGCTCACCGGGACATAGAGGAAACACCATATATTTT.